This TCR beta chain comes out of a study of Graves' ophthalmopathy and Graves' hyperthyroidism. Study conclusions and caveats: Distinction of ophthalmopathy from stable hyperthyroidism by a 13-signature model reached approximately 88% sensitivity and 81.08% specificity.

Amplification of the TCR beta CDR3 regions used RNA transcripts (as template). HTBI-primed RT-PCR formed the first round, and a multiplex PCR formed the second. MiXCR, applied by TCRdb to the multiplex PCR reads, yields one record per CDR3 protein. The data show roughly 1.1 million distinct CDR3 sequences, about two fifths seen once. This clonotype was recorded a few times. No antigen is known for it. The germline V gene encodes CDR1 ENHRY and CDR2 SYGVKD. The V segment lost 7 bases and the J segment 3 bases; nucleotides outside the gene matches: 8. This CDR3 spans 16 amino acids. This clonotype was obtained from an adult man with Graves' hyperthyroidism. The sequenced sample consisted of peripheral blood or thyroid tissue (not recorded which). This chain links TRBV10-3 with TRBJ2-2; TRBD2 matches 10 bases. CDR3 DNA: TGTGCCATCACCCAAGGAGGACTAGCGGACACCGGGGAGCTGTTTTTT. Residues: CAITQGGLADTGELFF.